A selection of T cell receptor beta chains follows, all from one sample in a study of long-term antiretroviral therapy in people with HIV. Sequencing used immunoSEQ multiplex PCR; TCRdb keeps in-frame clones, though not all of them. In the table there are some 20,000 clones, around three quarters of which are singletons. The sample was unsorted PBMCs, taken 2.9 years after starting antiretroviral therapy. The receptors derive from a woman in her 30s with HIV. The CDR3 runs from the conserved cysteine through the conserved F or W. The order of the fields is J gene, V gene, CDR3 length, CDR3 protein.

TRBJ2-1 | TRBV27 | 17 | CASSLSTGVGGYNEQFF
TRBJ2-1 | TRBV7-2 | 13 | CASSRTGINEQFF
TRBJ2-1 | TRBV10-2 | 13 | CASSEGRQSEQFF
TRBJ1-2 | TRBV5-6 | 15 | CASSLLGTANYGYTF
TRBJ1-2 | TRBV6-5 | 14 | CASSYSSRDYGYTF
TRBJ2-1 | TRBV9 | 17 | CASSVAAGDPSYNEQFF
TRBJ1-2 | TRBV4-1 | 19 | CASSPLPGTYGRGSYGYTF
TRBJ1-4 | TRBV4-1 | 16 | CASSQVSVATNEKLFF
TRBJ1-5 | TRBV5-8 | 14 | CASSSWGGNQPQHF
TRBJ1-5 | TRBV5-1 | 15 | CASSLAGVPNQPQHF
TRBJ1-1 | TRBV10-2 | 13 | CASSEGTGLEAFF
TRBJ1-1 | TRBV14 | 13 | CASSQGQATEAFF
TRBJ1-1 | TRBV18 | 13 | CASSPQGYTEAFF
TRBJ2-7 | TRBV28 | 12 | CASSFSVYEQYF
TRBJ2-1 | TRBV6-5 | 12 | CASGRTYHEQFF
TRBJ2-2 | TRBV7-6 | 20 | CASSLRGTLRNLANTGELFF
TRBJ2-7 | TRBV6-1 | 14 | CASNLQDRLYEQYF
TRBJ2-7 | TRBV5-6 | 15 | CASSLITSGAYEQYF
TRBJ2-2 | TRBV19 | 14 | CASSMGPHTGELFF
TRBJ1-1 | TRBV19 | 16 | CASSMKKTGMNTEAFF
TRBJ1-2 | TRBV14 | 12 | CASSQSNYGYTF
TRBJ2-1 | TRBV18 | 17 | CASSPQTSGGSYNEQFF
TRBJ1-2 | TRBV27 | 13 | CASRAGGNYGYTF
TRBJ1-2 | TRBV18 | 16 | CASSTLFREIGYGYTF